This T cell receptor (beta chain) was observed in a study of post-analysis software for immune sequencing data. Study-level findings and limits: Relative to controls, patients had 4 or 5 TRBV segments at higher frequency, with TRBV5-6, TRBV5-1 and TRBV20-1 among these.

Germline V gives CDR1 MNHNY, CDR2 SVGAGI (reference sequence). The CDR3 is made up of 16 amino acids. The V and J ends lost 6 bases and 0 bases, in that order; junction bases with no gene match: 10. Worth noting for this clonotype: What it recognizes is unknown.

TCR beta cDNA libraries had unique molecular identifiers. TCRdb reprocessed the PCR reads via MiXCR and lists one record per CDR3 protein. The sample records roughly 600,000 distinct CDR3 sequences, around 47% being singletons. Sequencing was done on a sample of blood. The chain is built from TRBV6-6 and TRBJ1-2; 7 nucleotides agree with TRBD1. The clonotype originates from a girl aged 10-17 years with multiple sclerosis. The CDR3 sequence: CASRGDSSAPNYGYTF. CDR3 bases: TGTGCCAGCAGGGGGGACAGTTCCGCTCCTAACTATGGCTACACCTTC.